Listed here are 24 T cell receptor beta chains from one sample, sequenced in a study of CD8 T cells in Susac syndrome. RNA, at about 0.45 to 1 ug, was reverse transcribed with random hexamers. TCRdb fed the immunoSEQ multiplex PCR reads into MiXCR, producing one record per CDR3 protein. The sample shows roughly 190,000 distinct CDR3 sequences, around 93% of them seen only once. Sequencing was performed on CD8+ T cells from PBMCs. The receptors here all came from a human donor with Susac syndrome.

This sequence joins TRBV30 and TRBJ1-5; D is ambiguous. With 1 base removed from V and 4 bases from J, the gap between germline ends came to 11 bases. The CDR3 is made up of 14 amino acids. Germline CDR1 is GTSNPN and CDR2 is SVGIG (reference sequence). The CDR3 sequence is CAWSGRGPNQPQHF. CDR3 coding DNA: TGTGCCTGGAGTGGTCGCGGCCCTAATCAGCCCCAGCATTTT. The full variable domain, in which reference TRBV30 and TRBJ1-5 provide the parts outside the CDR3, is SQTIHQWPATLVQPVGSPLSLECTVEGTSNPNLYWYRQAAGRGLQLLFYSVGIGQISSEVPQNLSASRPQDRQFILSSKKLLLSDSGFYLCAWSGRGPNQPQHFGDGTRLSIL.

The V gene is TRBV11-2, the J gene TRBJ2-7, with D perhaps matching TRBD1 (5 bases). The CDR3 is 16 residues long. CDR1 SGHAT and CDR2 FQNNGV come from the germline V gene. V lost 5 bases, J lost 0 bases, and 17 bases lay in between. As DNA, the CDR3 is TGTGCCAGCAGCCCAACCGACAGCGTTAGCTCCTACGAGCAGTACTTC. Amino acid sequence: CASSPTDSVSSYEQYF.

The chain recombines TRBV4-1 with TRBJ1-1; D remains unclear. The CDR3 loop spans 13 amino acids. From germline, CDR1 is MGHRA and CDR2 YSYEKL. The V end lost 7 bases, the J end lost 4 bases, and 13 bases lay between the germline ends. The CDR3 DNA sequence: TGCGCCAGCACCCCAGGAGGGATCACTGAAGCTTTCTTT. Its protein product is CASTPGGITEAFF.

This sequence joins TRBV7-8 and TRBJ2-5, with TRBD2 matching 7 bases. Losses at the gene ends were 5 bases for V and 4 bases for J; bases not matched to a gene: 10. The CDR3 runs 15 residues. The V gene's germline CDR1 is SGHVS and CDR2 FQNEAQ. DNA for the CDR3: TGTGCCAGCAGCCCCCCGGGGGGAGTGAGAGAGACCCAGTACTTC. Its protein is CASSPPGGVRETQYF.

This sequence joins TRBV24-1 and TRBJ2-1; D is possibly TRBD1 (6 bases). Germline V gene data show CDR1 as KGHDR and CDR2 as SFDVKD. Trimming shortened V by 3 bases and J by 2 bases, and 16 bases separated the two germline ends. The CDR3 covers 17 residues. The CDR3 reads CATSDPSGDRTYNEQFF. The CDR3 DNA sequence: TGTGCCACCAGTGATCCGAGTGGTGACAGGACCTACAATGAGCAGTTCTTC.

The chain is built from TRBV28 and TRBJ1-5; D is possibly TRBD1 (5 bases). The germline CDR1 and CDR2 sequences are MDHEN and SYDVKM. The CDR3 is 14 amino acids. Trimming left V 8 bases short and J 8 bases short, with 19 bases between. The CDR3 bases are TGTGCCAGCCGGCCGGGGCACCTCGAGGAGCCCCAGCATTTT. It encodes CASRPGHLEEPQHF.

The chain links TRBV20-1 to TRBJ1-2, with D possibly being TRBD1 (6 bases). The CDR3 has 13 residues. Germline V gene data show CDR1 as DFQATT and CDR2 as SNEGSKA (reference sequence). Between the trimmed V and J ends, which lost 1 base and 8 bases, there was a span of 14 bases. The DNA of the CDR3 is TGCAGTGCTAGAGGCGGGGGGCCGGGGGGCTACACCTTC. Amino acids: CSARGGGPGGYTF.

V gene TRBV29-1 combines with J gene TRBJ1-1; 7 bases line up with TRBD1. The CDR3 length is 12 residues. Looked up from germline, CDR1 is SQVTM and CDR2 is ANQGSEA. V shed 6 bases and J 11 bases; nucleotides not matched to a gene: 12. CDR3 in DNA: TGCAGCGTACACCCAGGGGGGAGTTCTGCTTTCTTT. Amino acid sequence: CSVHPGGSSAFF.

V and J are TRBV27 and TRBJ1-5; the D is unclear. Germline lookup yields CDR1 MNHEY and CDR2 SMNVEV (reference sequence). The V end lost 6 bases, the J end lost 0 bases, and 12 bases lay between the germline ends. This CDR3 is 15 amino acids long. The CDR3 sequence: CASSGTPDSNQPQHF. The CDR3 coding sequence is TGTGCCAGCAGCGGAACTCCGGATAGCAATCAGCCCCAGCATTTT.

This rearrangement joins TRBV11-2 to TRBJ2-7, with D perhaps matching TRBD2 (5 bases). V dropped 4 bases and J dropped 7 bases, with 17 bases sitting between them. This CDR3 comprises 14 residues. Germline V gene lookup returns CDR1 SGHAT and CDR2 FQNNGV. The CDR3 region has the DNA TGTGCCAGCAGCTCCTTAGGTGCAGCGGAGGAGCAGTACTTC. Translation gives CASSSLGAAEEQYF.

The chain joins TRBV6-5 to TRBJ1-5; the D is unclear. Trimming removed 0 bases from V and 2 bases from J, with 20 bases in between. The germline V gene has CDR1 MNHEY and CDR2 SVGAGI. CDR3 length equals 19 residues. The CDR3 region is CASSYSKPGTGLGNQPQHF. CDR3 bases: TGTGCCAGCAGTTACTCGAAGCCGGGAACTGGCCTTGGCAATCAGCCCCAGCATTTT.

This chain joins TRBV30 and TRBJ2-7; D is perhaps TRBD1 or TRBD2 (6 bases each). Trimming removed 2 bases from V and 6 bases from J, with 11 bases in between. The germline gives CDR1 GTSNPN, CDR2 SVGIG (reference sequence). This CDR3 spans 12 amino acids. Here the CDR3 DNA reads TGTGCCTGGAGTCAGGAGGGGGTCGAGCAGTACTTC. Its protein product is CAWSQEGVEQYF.

The chain uses TRBV20-1 and TRBJ2-7; TRBD1 matches 10 bases. V was clipped by 4 bases and J by 3 bases; unmatched bases: 6. Germline CDR1 is DFQATT and CDR2 is SNEGSKA (reference sequence). The CDR3 consists of 14 residues. The CDR3 is CSATGTGVGYEQYF. DNA of the CDR3: TGCAGTGCTACCGGGACAGGGGTTGGCTACGAGCAGTACTTC.

This clonotype was seen a single time. The chain joins TRBV5-6 to TRBJ1-1, with D perhaps TRBD1 (5 bases). Germline CDR1 and CDR2: SGHDT and YYEEEE. Trimming stripped 0 bases from V and 6 bases from J, with 15 bases between. The CDR3 spans 15 residues. CDR3 nucleotide sequence: TGTGCCAGCAGCTTGGTCGGCAGGGATATAGCTGAAGCTTTCTTT. This sequence encodes CASSLVGRDIAEAFF. The full variable domain, with the rest looked up from reference TRBV5-6 and TRBJ1-1, is DAGVTQSPTHLIKTRGQQVTLRCSPKSGHDTVSWYQQALGQGPQFIFQYYEEEERQRGNFPDRFSGHQFPNYSSELNVNALLLGDSALYLCASSLVGRDIAEAFFGQGTRLTVV.

This chain joins TRBV28 and TRBJ2-7, with D unresolved. CDR1 is MDHEN, CDR2 SYDVKM, per germline. V shed 3 bases and J shed 7 bases, with 7 bases lying between them. CDR3 size: 11 residues. The chain's CDR3 is CASSFLGEQYF. The CDR3 coding sequence is TGTGCCAGCAGTTTCTTGGGGGAGCAGTACTTC.

This chain links TRBV13 with TRBJ1-1; tentative D call: TRBD1 (5 bases). The CDR3 contains 15 residues. In germline, CDR1 is PRHDT, CDR2 FYEKMQ (reference sequence). V was shortened by 5 bases and J by 0 bases, with 13 bases between the two germline ends. CDR3 loop: CASSPTDRMNTEAFF. The CDR3 DNA reads TGTGCCAGCAGCCCAACAGACAGAATGAACACTGAAGCTTTCTTT.

The rearrangement joins TRBV28 to TRBJ2-5; 7 bases match TRBD2. V shed 6 bases, J shed 2 bases, and the junction held 6 bases outside the gene matches. Germline CDR1 MDHEN, CDR2 SYDVKM. CDR3 length: 14 amino acids. In DNA form, the CDR3 reads TGTGCCAGCAGCACCGGGACTATACAAGAGACCCAGTACTTC. This sequence encodes CASSTGTIQETQYF.

This chain joins TRBV9 and TRBJ1-2; 8 nucleotides agree with TRBD1. This CDR3 is 14 amino acids long. CDR1 and CDR2 (germline): SGDLS, YYNGEE. The V gene end was trimmed by 3 bases and the J gene end by 6 bases; junction bases not matched to a gene: 7. The CDR3 nucleotides are TGTGCCAGCAGCGCAGGACAGGGTAAAAATGGCTACACCTTC. Amino acid sequence: CASSAGQGKNGYTF.

The chain couples TRBV2 to TRBJ2-1, with D maybe TRBD2 (5 bases). The germline CDR1 and CDR2 sequences are SNHLY and FYNNEI. Trimming pared 8 bases from V and 4 bases from J, leaving 15 bases between. The CDR3 runs to 14 residues. The CDR3 DNA sequence: TGTGCCAGCGCGGAGGAATTCGATTACAATGAGCAGTTCTTC. This gives the protein CASAEEFDYNEQFF. Full variable domain (rest looked up from reference TRBV2 and TRBJ2-1): EPEVTQTPSHQVTQMGQEVILRCVPISNHLYFYWYRQILGQKVEFLVSFYNNEISEKSEIFDDQFSVERPDGSNFTLKIRSTKLEDSAMYFCASAEEFDYNEQFFGPGTRLTVL.

The chain has TRBV20-1 and TRBJ2-1; D unresolved. Germline lookup yields CDR1 DFQATT and CDR2 SNEGSKA (reference sequence). The CDR3 loop spans 12 amino acids. V dropped 6 bases and J dropped 4 bases, with 10 bases sitting between them. The CDR3 sequence is CSADGPYNEQFF. In nucleotides, the CDR3 is TGCAGTGCGGATGGGCCTTACAATGAGCAGTTCTTC.

The count of this clonotype is one. V usage is TRBV9 and J usage is TRBJ2-2; 9 bases agree with TRBD2. The length of the CDR3 is 16 residues. Trimming removed 0 bases from V and 2 bases from J; junction bases left unmatched: 2. Germline assignment: CDR1 SGDLS and CDR2 YYNGEE. In nucleotides, the CDR3 is TGTGCCAGCAGCGTAGTGCGGGGGGGAAACACCGGGGAGCTGTTTTTT. Protein: CASSVVRGGNTGELFF.

V usage is TRBV6-5 and J usage is TRBJ2-1; 7 bases align to TRBD1. V lost 10 bases and J lost 4; bases outside the gene matches: 7. The germline V gene encodes CDR1 MNHEY and CDR2 SVGAGI. CDR3 length equals 13 residues. In DNA, the CDR3 is TGTGCCACACGGGACAGCTTTTACAATGAGCAGTTCTTC. Its translation is CATRDSFYNEQFF.

This rearrangement joins TRBV29-1 to TRBJ2-3, with D possibly matching TRBD2 (6 bases). In germline, CDR1 is SQVTM, CDR2 ANQGSEA. This CDR3 is 13 amino acids long. Trimming shortened V by 7 bases and J by 2 bases, and 13 bases separated the two germline ends. This chain's CDR3 is CSGRGRLTDTQYF. The CDR3 region has the DNA TGCAGCGGGAGGGGACGACTCACAGATACGCAGTATTTT.

The chain recombines TRBV20-1 with TRBJ2-3, with a tentative D call TRBD2 (6 bases). Looked up from germline, CDR1 is DFQATT and CDR2 is SNEGSKA (reference sequence). This CDR3 is built from 15 residues. Trimming left V 0 bases short and J 1 base short, with 11 bases between. CDR3 sequence (DNA): TGCAGTGCTAGAGATCCGGGGGAGGGCACAGATACGCAGTATTTT. It specifies CSARDPGEGTDTQYF.